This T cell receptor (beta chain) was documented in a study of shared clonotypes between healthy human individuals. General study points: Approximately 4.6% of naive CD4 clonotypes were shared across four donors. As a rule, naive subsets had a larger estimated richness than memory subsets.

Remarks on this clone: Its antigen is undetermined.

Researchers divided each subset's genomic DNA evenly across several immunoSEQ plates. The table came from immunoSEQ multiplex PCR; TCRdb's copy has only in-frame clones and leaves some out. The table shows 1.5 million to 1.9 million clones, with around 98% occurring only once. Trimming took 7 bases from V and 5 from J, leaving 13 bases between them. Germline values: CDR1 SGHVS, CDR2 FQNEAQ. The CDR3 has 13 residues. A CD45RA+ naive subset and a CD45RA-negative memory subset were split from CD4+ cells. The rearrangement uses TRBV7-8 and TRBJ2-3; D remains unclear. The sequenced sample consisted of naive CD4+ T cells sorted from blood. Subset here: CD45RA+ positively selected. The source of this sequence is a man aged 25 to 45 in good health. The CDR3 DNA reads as TGTGCCAGCACCGCTGTAGGTAGAGATACGCAGTATTTT. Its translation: CASTAVGRDTQYF.